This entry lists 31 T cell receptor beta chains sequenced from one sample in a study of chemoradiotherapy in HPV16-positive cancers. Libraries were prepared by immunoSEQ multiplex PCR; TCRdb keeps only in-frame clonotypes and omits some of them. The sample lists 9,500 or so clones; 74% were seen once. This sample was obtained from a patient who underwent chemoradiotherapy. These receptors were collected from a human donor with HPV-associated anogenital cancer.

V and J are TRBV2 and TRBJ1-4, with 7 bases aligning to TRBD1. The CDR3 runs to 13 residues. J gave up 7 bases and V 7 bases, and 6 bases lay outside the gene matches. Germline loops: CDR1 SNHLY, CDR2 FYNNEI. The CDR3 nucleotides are TGTGCCAGCAAAGGGCAGGGGGGTGAAAAACTGTTTTTT. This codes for CASKGQGGEKLFF. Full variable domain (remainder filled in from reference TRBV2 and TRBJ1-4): EPEVTQTPSHQVTQMGQEVILRCVPISNHLYFYWYRQILGQKVEFLVSFYNNEISEKSEIFDDQFSVERPDGSNFTLKIRSTKLEDSAMYFCASKGQGGEKLFFGSGTQLSVL.

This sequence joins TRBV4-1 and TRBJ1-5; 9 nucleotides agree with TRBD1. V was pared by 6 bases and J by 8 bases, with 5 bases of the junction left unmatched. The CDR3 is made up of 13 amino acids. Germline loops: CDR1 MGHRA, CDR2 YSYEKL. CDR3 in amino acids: CASSQTGGEPQHF. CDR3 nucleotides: TGCGCCAGCAGTCAAACAGGGGGCGAGCCCCAGCATTTT.

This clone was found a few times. The CDR3 is CASSQEGAGAVYGYTF. The CDR3 bases are TGCGCCAGCAGCCAAGAAGGGGCGGGGGCCGTCTATGGCTACACCTTC. The rearrangement uses TRBV4-1 and TRBJ1-2; the D gene is possibly TRBD1 (6 bases). Germline V CDR1 and CDR2: MGHRA, YSYEKL. Trimming took 0 bases from V and 4 from J, leaving 15 bases between them. The CDR3 sequence is 16 residues long.

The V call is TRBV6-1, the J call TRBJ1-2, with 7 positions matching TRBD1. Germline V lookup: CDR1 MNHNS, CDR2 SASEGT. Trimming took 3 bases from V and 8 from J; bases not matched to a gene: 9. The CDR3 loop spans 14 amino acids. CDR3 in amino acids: CASSDLRTGEGYTF. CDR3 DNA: TGTGCCAGCAGTGACCTCCGAACAGGGGAAGGCTACACCTTC.

The chain's CDR3 is CASSLRGRNTIYEQYF. In nucleotides, the CDR3 is TGTGCCAGCAGCCTCAGGGGCAGGAACACAATCTACGAGCAGTACTTC. The chain recombines TRBV7-8 with TRBJ2-7; possible D gene TRBD1, 6 bases. The CDR3 covers 16 residues. V lost 5 bases and J lost 3, with 20 bases in between. The germline gives CDR1 SGHVS, CDR2 FQNEAQ.

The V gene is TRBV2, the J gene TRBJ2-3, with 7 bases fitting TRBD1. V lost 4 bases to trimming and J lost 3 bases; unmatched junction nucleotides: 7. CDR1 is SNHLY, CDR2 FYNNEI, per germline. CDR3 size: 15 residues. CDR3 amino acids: CASSGDRARTDTQYF. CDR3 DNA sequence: TGTGCCAGCAGTGGAGACAGGGCGCGGACAGATACGCAGTATTTT.

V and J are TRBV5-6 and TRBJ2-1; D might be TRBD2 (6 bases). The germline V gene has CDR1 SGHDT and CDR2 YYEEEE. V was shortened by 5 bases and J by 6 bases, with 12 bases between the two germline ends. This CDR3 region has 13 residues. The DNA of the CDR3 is TGTGCCAGCAGATTTGAGGGAGGCAATGAGCAGTTCTTC. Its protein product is CASRFEGGNEQFF.

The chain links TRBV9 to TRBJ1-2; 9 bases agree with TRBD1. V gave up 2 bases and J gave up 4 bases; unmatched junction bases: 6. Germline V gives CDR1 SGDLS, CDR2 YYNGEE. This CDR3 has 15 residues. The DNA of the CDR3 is TGTGCCAGCAGCGTCCGGGACAGGGCTTCCTATGGCTACACCTTC. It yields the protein CASSVRDRASYGYTF.

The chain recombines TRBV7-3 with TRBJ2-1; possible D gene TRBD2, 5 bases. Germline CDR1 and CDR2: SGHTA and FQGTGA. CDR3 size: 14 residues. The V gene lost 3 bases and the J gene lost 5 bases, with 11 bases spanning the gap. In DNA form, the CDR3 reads TGTGCCAGCAGCTTGAGCGGAGGAAACAATGAGCAGTTCTTC. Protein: CASSLSGGNNEQFF.

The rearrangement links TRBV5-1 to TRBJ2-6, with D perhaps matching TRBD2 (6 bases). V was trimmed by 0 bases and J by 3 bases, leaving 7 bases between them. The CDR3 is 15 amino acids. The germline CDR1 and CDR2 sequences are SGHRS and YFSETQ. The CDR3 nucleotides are TGCGCCAGCAGCTTGGGGGGGGTTGGGGCCAACGTCCTGACTTTC. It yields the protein CASSLGGVGANVLTF. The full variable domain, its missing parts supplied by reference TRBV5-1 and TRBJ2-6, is KAGVTQTPRYLIKTRGQQVTLSCSPISGHRSVSWYQQTPGQGLQFLFEYFSETQRNKGNFPGRFSGRQFSNSRSEMNVSTLELGDSALYLCASSLGGVGANVLTFGAGSRLTVL.

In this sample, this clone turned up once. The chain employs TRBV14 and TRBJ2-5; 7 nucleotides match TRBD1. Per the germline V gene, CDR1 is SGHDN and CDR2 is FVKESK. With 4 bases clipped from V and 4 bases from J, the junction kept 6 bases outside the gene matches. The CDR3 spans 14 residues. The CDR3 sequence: CASSRNRGSETQYF. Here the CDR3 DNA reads TGTGCCAGCAGCCGAAACAGGGGATCAGAGACCCAGTACTTC.

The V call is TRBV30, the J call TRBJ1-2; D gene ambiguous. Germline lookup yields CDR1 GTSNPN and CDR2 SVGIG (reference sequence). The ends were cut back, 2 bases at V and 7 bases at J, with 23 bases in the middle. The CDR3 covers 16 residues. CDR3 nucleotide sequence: TGTGCCTGGAGTCCAGCAGCGGGGTATGGGCAGCGTGGCTACACCTTC. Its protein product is CAWSPAAGYGQRGYTF.

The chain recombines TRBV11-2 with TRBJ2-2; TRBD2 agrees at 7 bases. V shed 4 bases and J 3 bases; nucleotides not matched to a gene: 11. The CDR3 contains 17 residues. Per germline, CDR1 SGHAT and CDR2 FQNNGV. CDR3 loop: CASSSRRGVGHTGELFF. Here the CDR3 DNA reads TGTGCCAGCAGCTCCCGTCGGGGGGTCGGGCACACCGGGGAGCTGTTTTTT.

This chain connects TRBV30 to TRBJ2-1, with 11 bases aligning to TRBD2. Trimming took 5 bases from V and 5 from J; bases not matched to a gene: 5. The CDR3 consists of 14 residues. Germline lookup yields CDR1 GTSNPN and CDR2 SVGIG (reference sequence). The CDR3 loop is CAWAGLAENNEQFF. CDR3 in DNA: TGTGCCTGGGCGGGACTAGCGGAGAACAATGAGCAGTTCTTC.

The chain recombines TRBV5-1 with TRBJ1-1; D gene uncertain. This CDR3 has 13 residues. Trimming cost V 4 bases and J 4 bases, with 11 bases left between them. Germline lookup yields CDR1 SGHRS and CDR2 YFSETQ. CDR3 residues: CASSVSLPTEAFF. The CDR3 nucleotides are TGCGCCAGCAGCGTGTCCCTGCCCACTGAAGCTTTCTTT.

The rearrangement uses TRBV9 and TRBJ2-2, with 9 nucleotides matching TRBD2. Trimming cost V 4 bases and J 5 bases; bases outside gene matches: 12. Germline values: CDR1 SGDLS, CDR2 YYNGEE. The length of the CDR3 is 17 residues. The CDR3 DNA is TGTGCCAGCAGCCTACTGGGGGCGGGAGGGCGGACCGGGGAGCTGTTTTTT. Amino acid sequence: CASSLLGAGGRTGELFF.

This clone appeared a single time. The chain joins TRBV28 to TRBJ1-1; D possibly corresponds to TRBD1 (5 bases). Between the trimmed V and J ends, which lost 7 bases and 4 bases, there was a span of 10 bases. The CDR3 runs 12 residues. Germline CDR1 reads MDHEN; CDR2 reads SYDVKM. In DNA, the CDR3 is TGTGCCAGCATTGGACAAGTCACTGAAGCTTTCTTT. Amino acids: CASIGQVTEAFF.

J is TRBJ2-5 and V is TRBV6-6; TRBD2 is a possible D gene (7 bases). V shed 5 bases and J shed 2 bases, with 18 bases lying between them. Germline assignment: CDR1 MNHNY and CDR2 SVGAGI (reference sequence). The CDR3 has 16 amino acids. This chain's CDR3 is CASSQTGRGVQETQYF. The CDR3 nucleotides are TGTGCCAGCAGTCAGACAGGCCGGGGGGTGCAAGAGACCCAGTACTTC.

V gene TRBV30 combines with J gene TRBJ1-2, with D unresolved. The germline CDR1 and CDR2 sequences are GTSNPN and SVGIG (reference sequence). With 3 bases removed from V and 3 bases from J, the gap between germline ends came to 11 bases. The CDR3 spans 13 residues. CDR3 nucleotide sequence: TGTGCCTGGAGGTTCGGTATCGACTATGGCTACACCTTC. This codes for CAWRFGIDYGYTF.

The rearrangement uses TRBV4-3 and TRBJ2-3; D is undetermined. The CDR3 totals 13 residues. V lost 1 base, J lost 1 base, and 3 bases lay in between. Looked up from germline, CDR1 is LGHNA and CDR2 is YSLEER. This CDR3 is CASSQAGTDTQYF. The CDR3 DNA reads TGCGCCAGCAGCCAAGCAGGCACAGATACGCAGTATTTT.

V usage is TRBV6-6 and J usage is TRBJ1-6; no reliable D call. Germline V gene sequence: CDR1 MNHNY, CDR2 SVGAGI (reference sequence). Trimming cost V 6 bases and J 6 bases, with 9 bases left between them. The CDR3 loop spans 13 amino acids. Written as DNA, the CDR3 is TGTGCCAGCAGCCCCCTGACTAATTCACCCCTCCACTTT. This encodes CASSPLTNSPLHF.

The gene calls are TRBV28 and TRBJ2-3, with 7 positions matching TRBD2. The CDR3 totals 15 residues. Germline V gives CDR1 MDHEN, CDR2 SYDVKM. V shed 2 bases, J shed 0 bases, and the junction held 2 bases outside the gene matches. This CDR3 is CASSLPGGSTDTQYF. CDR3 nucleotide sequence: TGTGCCAGCAGTTTACCGGGAGGAAGCACAGATACGCAGTATTTT.

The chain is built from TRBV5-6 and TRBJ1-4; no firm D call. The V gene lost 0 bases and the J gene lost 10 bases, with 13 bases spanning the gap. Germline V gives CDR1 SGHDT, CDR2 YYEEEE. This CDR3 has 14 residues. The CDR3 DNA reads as TGTGCCAGCAGCTTGGCGGTTGGATCGGGAAAACTGTTTTTT. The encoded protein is CASSLAVGSGKLFF.

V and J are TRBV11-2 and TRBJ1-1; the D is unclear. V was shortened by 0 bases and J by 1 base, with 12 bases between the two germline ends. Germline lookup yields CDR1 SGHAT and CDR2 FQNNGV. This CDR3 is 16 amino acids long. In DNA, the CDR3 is TGTGCCAGCAGCTTAGAATGGAGACAAAAGAACACTGAAGCTTTCTTT. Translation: CASSLEWRQKNTEAFF. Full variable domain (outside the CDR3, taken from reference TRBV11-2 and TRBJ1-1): EAGVAQSPRYKIIEKRQSVAFWCNPISGHATLYWYQQILGQGPKLLIQFQNNGVVDDSQLPKDRFSAERLKGVDSTLKIQPAKLEDSAVYLCASSLEWRQKNTEAFFGQGTRLTVV.

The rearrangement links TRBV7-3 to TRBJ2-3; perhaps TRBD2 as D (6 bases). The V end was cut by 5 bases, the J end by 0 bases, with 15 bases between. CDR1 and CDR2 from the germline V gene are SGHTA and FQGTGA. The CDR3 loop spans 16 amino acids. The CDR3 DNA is TGTGCCAGCAGCACTAACGGGGGTGCTAGCACAGATACGCAGTATTTT. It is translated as CASSTNGGASTDTQYF.

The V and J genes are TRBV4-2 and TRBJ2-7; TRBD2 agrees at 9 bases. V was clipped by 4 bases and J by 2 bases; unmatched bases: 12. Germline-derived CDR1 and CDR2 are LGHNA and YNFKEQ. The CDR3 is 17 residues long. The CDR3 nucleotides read TGTGCCAGCAGCCGAACAGGAGGGACTAGCTATACCTACGAGCAGTACTTC. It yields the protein CASSRTGGTSYTYEQYF.

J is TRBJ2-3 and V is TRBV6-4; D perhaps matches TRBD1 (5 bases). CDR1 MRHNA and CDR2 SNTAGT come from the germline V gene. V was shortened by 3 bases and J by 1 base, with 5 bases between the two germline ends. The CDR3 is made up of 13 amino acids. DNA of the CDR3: TGTGCCAGCAGTGAACAGGGCACAGATACGCAGTATTTT. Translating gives CASSEQGTDTQYF.

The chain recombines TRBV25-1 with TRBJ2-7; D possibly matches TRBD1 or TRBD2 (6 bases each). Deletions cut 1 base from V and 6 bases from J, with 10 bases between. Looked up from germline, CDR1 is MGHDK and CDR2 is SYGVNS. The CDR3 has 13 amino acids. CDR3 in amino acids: CASSEFGGREQYF. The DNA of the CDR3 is TGTGCCAGCAGTGAATTTGGGGGGCGCGAGCAGTACTTC.

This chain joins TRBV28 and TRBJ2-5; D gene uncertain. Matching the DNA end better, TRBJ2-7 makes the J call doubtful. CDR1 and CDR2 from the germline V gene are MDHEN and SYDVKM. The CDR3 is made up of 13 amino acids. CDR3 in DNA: TGTGCCAGCACCCCTCATCGGAGCCACGAGCAGTACTTC. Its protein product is CASTPHRSHEQYF.

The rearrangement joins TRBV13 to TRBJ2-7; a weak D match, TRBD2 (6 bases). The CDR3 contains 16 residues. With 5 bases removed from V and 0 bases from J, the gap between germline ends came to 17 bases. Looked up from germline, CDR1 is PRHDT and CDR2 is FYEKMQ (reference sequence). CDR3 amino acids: CASSPQGLTDSYEQYF. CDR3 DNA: TGTGCCAGCAGCCCCCAGGGACTGACAGACTCCTACGAGCAGTACTTC.

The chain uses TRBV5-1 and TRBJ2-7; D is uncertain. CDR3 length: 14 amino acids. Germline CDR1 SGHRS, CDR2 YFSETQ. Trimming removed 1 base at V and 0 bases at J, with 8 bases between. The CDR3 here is CASSLYTNSYEQYF. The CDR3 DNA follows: TGCGCCAGCAGCTTGTATACTAACTCCTACGAGCAGTACTTC.